The 8 T cell receptor beta chains given below trace back to one sample, sequenced in a study of blood T cell repertoires in COVID-19. Libraries were prepared by immunoSEQ multiplex PCR; TCRdb keeps only in-frame clonotypes and omits some of them. This sample has about 95,000 clones; 89% occur once, and the top ten carry 3% to 4%. Material: peripheral blood. All receptors come from an older woman with acute or convalescent COVID-19.

This chain uses TRBV18 with TRBJ2-7, with D unclear. The CDR3 covers 13 residues. From germline, CDR1 is KGHSH and CDR2 LQKENI. V lost 2 bases, J lost 4 bases, and 9 bases lay in between. This CDR3 reads CASSPFSAYEQYV. Here the CDR3 DNA reads TGTGCCAGCTCACCATTCAGTGCATACGAGCAGTACGTC.

This clone appeared a single time. The gene calls are TRBV15 and TRBJ2-7; tentatively, D is TRBD1 (6 bases). The CDR3 sequence is 15 residues long. The germline V and J ends were trimmed by 4 bases and 5 bases, with 18 bases remaining between them. The V gene's germline CDR1 is LNHNV and CDR2 YYDKDF (reference sequence). The CDR3 DNA sequence: TGTGCCACCAGCATGTTCTCCCGGCAGGGGCACGAGCAGTACTTC. This gives the protein CATSMFSRQGHEQYF.

This rearrangement joins TRBV6-1 to TRBJ1-5; D gene uncertain. CDR1 is MNHNS, CDR2 SASEGT, per germline. Trimming left V 3 bases short and J 7 bases short, with 16 bases between. The CDR3 covers 15 residues. In DNA, the CDR3 is TGTGCCAGCAGTGAGGGCCCACCAAACGGCCAGCCCCAGCATTTT. Amino acid sequence: CASSEGPPNGQPQHF.

The genes are TRBV19 and TRBJ2-1; the match to TRBD2 covers 10 bases. Germline trimming cut 3 bases from V and 0 bases from J; bases unmatched to any gene: 11. Germline V gene sequence: CDR1 LNHDA, CDR2 SQIVND (reference sequence). The CDR3 is 19 residues long. The CDR3 nucleotides are TGTGCCAGTAGTATCGCAGCGGGGGGGGCGATAGGCTCCTACAATGAGCAGTTCTTC. It encodes CASSIAAGGAIGSYNEQFF.

This sequence joins TRBV6-5 and TRBJ1-2, with D unresolved. Per the germline V gene, CDR1 is MNHEY and CDR2 is SVGAGI. Trimming took off 3 bases at V and 4 bases at J, with 12 bases between the two ends. The CDR3 contains 14 residues. The DNA for the CDR3 is TGTGCCAGCAGTTATCAGGCGGAGGGCTATGGCTACACCTTC. Its protein product is CASSYQAEGYGYTF.

The J gene is TRBJ2-7, the V gene TRBV5-5; 8 bases match TRBD1. The CDR3 runs 15 residues. With 4 bases clipped from V and 2 bases from J, the junction kept 8 bases outside the gene matches. The germline V gene encodes CDR1 SGHKS and CDR2 YYEKEE (reference sequence). This CDR3 reads CASSHPTGGPYEQYV. The CDR3, as DNA: TGTGCCAGCAGCCACCCAACAGGGGGACCCTACGAGCAGTACGTC.

This chain joins TRBV6-4 and TRBJ2-7; TRBD1 aligns across 10 bases. J gave up 5 bases and V 0 bases, and 10 bases lay outside the gene matches. The CDR3 extends over 17 amino acids. Germline V gene lookup returns CDR1 MRHNA and CDR2 SNTAGT. CDR3 sequence: CASSDSPPRDRGHEQYV. The DNA for the CDR3 is TGTGCCAGCAGTGACTCCCCCCCCCGGGACAGGGGCCACGAGCAGTACGTC.

The CDR3 bases are TGTGCCAGCAGCTTAGATCGTCAGATTTCCTCTGGAAACACCATATATTTT. Translating gives CASSLDRQISSGNTIYF. The rearrangement links TRBV11-2 to TRBJ1-3; D gene ambiguous. Per germline, CDR1 SGHAT and CDR2 FQNNGV. Trimming took 0 bases from V and 0 from J, leaving 12 bases between them. This CDR3 has 17 residues.